Below, 12 T cell receptor beta chains from the same sample are listed, as sequenced in a study of CD8 T cell repertoires and HIV-1 epitope variants. TCRdb's table, derived via immunoSEQ multiplex PCR, lists solely in-frame clones and lacks some. The sample gives some 5,500 clones, about 70% of which show up once; around 47% is in the top ten. Their antigens remain unidentified. Sequencing used cultured CD8+ T cells derived from PBMCs. The origin of the receptors is a male donor with HIV.

The J gene is TRBJ2-7, the V gene TRBV10-3, with TRBD1 matching over 7 bases. Unmatched junction bases numbered 5, after V lost 0 bases and J lost 3 bases. The CDR3 length is 15 residues. The germline CDR1 and CDR2 sequences are ENHRY and SYGVKD. The CDR3 region is CAISESGTAYYEQYF. CDR3 DNA sequence: TGTGCCATCAGTGAGTCCGGGACAGCGTACTACGAGCAGTACTTC.

This chain links TRBV7-9 with TRBJ2-7; unclear D gene. The germline gives CDR1 SEHNR, CDR2 FQNEAQ (reference sequence). V lost 5 bases to trimming and J lost 2 bases, with 7 bases between them. This CDR3 comprises 12 residues. CDR3 coding DNA: TGTGCCAGCAGCCACAGAACCTACGAGCAGTACTTC. It codes for CASSHRTYEQYF.

The chain has TRBV5-1 and TRBJ2-1; 10 positions match TRBD2. The CDR3 totals 18 residues. From germline, CDR1 is SGHRS and CDR2 YFSETQ. V dropped 0 bases and J dropped 2; count of bases not matched to a gene: 8. CDR3 residues: CASSLGGPLAGAYNEQFF. The CDR3 bases are TGCGCCAGCAGCTTGGGCGGGCCCCTAGCGGGAGCCTACAATGAGCAGTTCTTC.

The sample holds a few counts of this clone. The chain is built from TRBV15 and TRBJ2-1; D call uncertain. Deletions cut 3 bases from V and 2 bases from J, with 8 bases between. The CDR3 loop spans 14 amino acids. Germline loops: CDR1 LNHNV, CDR2 YYDKDF (reference sequence). The CDR3 sequence: CATSSNAAYNEQFF. DNA of the CDR3: TGTGCCACCAGCAGTAATGCAGCCTACAATGAGCAGTTCTTC. Full variable domain (remainder filled in from reference TRBV15 and TRBJ2-1): DAMVIQNPRYQVTQFGKPVTLSCSQTLNHNVMYWYQQKSSQAPKLLFHYYDKDFNNEADTPDNFQSRRPNTSFCFLDIRSPGLGDTAMYLCATSSNAAYNEQFFGPGTRLTVL.

The chain uses TRBV5-6 and TRBJ1-1, with D unclear. Looked up from germline, CDR1 is SGHDT and CDR2 is YYEEEE. This CDR3 spans 12 amino acids. V was trimmed by 2 bases and J by 0 bases, leaving 2 bases between them. CDR3 bases: TGTGCCAGCAGCTTCATGAACACTGAAGCTTTCTTT. It encodes CASSFMNTEAFF.

V usage is TRBV18 and J usage is TRBJ2-1, with D hard to call. The CDR3 is made up of 12 amino acids. V was pared by 2 bases and J by 5 bases, with 4 bases between. Germline CDR1 and CDR2: KGHSH and LQKENI. In nucleotides, the CDR3 is TGTGCCAGCTCACCAACTAACAATGAGCAGTTCTTC. Protein: CASSPTNNEQFF.

The chain carries TRBV2 and TRBJ2-7; D is ambiguous. Trimming shortened V by 2 bases and J by 6 bases, and 14 bases separated the two germline ends. The germline V gene encodes CDR1 SNHLY and CDR2 FYNNEI. The CDR3 consists of 14 residues. The CDR3 protein is CASSERAGSREQYF. As DNA, the CDR3 is TGTGCCAGCAGTGAAAGGGCAGGATCCCGCGAGCAGTACTTC.

The chain recombines TRBV9 with TRBJ2-3; D call uncertain. The germline V and J ends were trimmed by 3 bases and 4 bases, with 6 bases remaining between them. Germline V CDR1 and CDR2: SGDLS, YYNGEE. The CDR3 is 12 residues long. DNA of the CDR3: TGTGCCAGCAGCGCCGGGTCAGATACGCAGTATTTT. Amino acids: CASSAGSDTQYF.

This clone has just one count. The chain recombines TRBV5-1 with TRBJ2-5; 7 bases agree with TRBD1. This CDR3 comprises 15 residues. Germline V gives CDR1 SGHRS, CDR2 YFSETQ. Losses at the gene ends were 4 bases for V and 1 base for J; bases not matched to a gene: 7. The CDR3 is CASSRLTGFQETQYF. The CDR3 nucleotides read TGCGCCAGCAGCCGATTGACAGGGTTCCAAGAGACCCAGTACTTC.

The rearrangement joins TRBV5-6 to TRBJ1-1, with D perhaps matching TRBD1 (5 bases). The CDR3 extends over 14 amino acids. CDR1 and CDR2 from the germline V gene are SGHDT and YYEEEE. Between the trimmed V and J ends, which lost 7 bases and 0 bases, there was a span of 13 bases. For the CDR3, the DNA is TGTGCCAGCGGAAGGGGTGGGATGAACACTGAAGCTTTCTTT. Its protein product is CASGRGGMNTEAFF.

This clone was picked up a small number of times. V is TRBV11-2 and J is TRBJ2-7; D possibly corresponds to TRBD2 (6 bases). Germline V lookup: CDR1 SGHAT, CDR2 FQNNGV. V shed 5 bases and J shed 7 bases, with 15 bases lying between them. This CDR3 comprises 13 residues. CDR3 loop: CASSPPDGGEQYF. The CDR3 DNA sequence: TGTGCCAGCAGCCCTCCTGATGGGGGGGAGCAGTACTTC. Filled out from reference TRBV11-2 and TRBJ2-7, the complete variable domain reads EAGVAQSPRYKIIEKRQSVAFWCNPISGHATLYWYQQILGQGPKLLIQFQNNGVVDDSQLPKDRFSAERLKGVDSTLKIQPAKLEDSAVYLCASSPPDGGEQYFGPGTRLTVT.

The chain uses TRBV5-6 and TRBJ1-5; a weak D match, TRBD1 (5 bases). Trimming left V 3 bases short and J 7 bases short, with 14 bases between. Germline V gene data show CDR1 as SGHDT and CDR2 as YYEEEE. The CDR3 consists of 14 residues. CDR3 amino acids: CASSWGPEGQPQHF. For the CDR3, the DNA is TGTGCCAGCAGCTGGGGACCGGAGGGGCAGCCCCAGCATTTT.